These 11 T cell receptor beta chains were sequenced from one sample in a study of shared clonotypes between healthy human individuals. Assay: immunoSEQ multiplex PCR; the TCRdb copy retains only in-frame clones and omits some. The sample carries approximately 2.1 million clones, 80% to 95% recorded once. The sequencing input was naive CD4+ T cells from PBMCs. Documented subset: CD45RA+ positively selected. The receptors come from a man aged 18 to 30 in good health. Some clones in this sample may be carry-over from other donors' samples.

To note about this clone: Within the sample, other DNA sequences also encode this same CDR3. The rearrangement links TRBV5-1 to TRBJ1-2; TRBD1 aligns across 7 bases. J was trimmed by 3 bases and V by 0 bases; bases with no gene match: 2. The CDR3 totals 14 residues. CDR1 SGHRS and CDR2 YFSETQ come from the germline V gene. CDR3 protein: CASSLAGTDYGYTF. CDR3 DNA: TGCGCCAGCAGCTTGGCTGGGACAGACTATGGCTACACCTTC.

The chain has TRBV5-8 and TRBJ2-5, with D tentatively TRBD1 (6 bases). With 1 base removed from V and 1 base from J, the gap between germline ends came to 8 bases. CDR1 is SGHTS and CDR2 is YDEGEE in the germline V gene. CDR3 length: 14 residues. The CDR3 bases are TGTGCCAGCAGCTTGTGGGACACCCAAGAGACCCAGTACTTC. Its translation is CASSLWDTQETQYF.

This clone was counted a single time. At the DNA level, this CDR3 is encoded by other sequences in the same sample as well. The chain recombines TRBV5-1 with TRBJ2-1, with 7 nucleotides matching TRBD2. Per the germline V gene, CDR1 is SGHRS and CDR2 is YFSETQ. Germline trimming cut 4 bases from V and 1 base from J; bases unmatched to any gene: 5. This CDR3 is built from 15 residues. The CDR3 loop reads CASSTGEGSYNEQFF. The CDR3 region has the DNA TGCGCCAGCAGCACCGGGGAGGGGTCCTACAATGAGCAGTTCTTC.

V gene TRBV6-6 combines with J gene TRBJ2-1; possible D gene TRBD1, 5 bases. The CDR3 has 13 residues. The germline V gene has CDR1 MNHNY and CDR2 SVGAGI (reference sequence). The V end was cut by 8 bases, the J end by 9 bases, with 17 bases between. The CDR3 loop reads CASHIREEAEQFF. DNA of the CDR3: TGTGCCAGCCATATCAGGGAAGAGGCTGAGCAGTTCTTC.

The V call is TRBV28, the J call TRBJ2-7; D remains ambiguous. This CDR3 is built from 14 residues. Germline lookup yields CDR1 MDHEN and CDR2 SYDVKM. V was shortened by 6 bases and J by 3 bases, with 15 bases between the two germline ends. Here the CDR3 reads CASSPWQTNYEQYF. For the CDR3, the DNA is TGTGCCAGCAGCCCTTGGCAGACGAACTACGAGCAGTACTTC.

V is TRBV19 and J is TRBJ2-1, with 7 bases aligning to TRBD2. CDR3 length: 14 residues. Per germline, CDR1 LNHDA and CDR2 SQIVND (reference sequence). With 3 bases clipped from V and 5 bases from J, the junction kept 4 bases outside the gene matches. CDR3 loop: CASSIGLADNEQFF. CDR3 nucleotides: TGTGCCAGTAGTATTGGGCTAGCGGACAATGAGCAGTTCTTC.

The J gene is TRBJ2-2, the V gene TRBV9; D gene ambiguous. This CDR3 spans 13 amino acids. Germline V gene sequence: CDR1 SGDLS, CDR2 YYNGEE. CDR3 sequence: CAPGSTNTGELFF. The CDR3 coding sequence is TGTGCACCGGGCTCCACGAACACCGGGGAGCTGTTTTTT.

This clone has just one count. The chain has TRBV11-2 and TRBJ2-1, with 11 bases matching TRBD2. Per the germline V gene, CDR1 is SGHAT and CDR2 is FQNNGV. This CDR3 has 19 amino acids. Trimming took 3 bases from V and 7 from J; bases not matched to a gene: 17. CDR3 bases: TGTGCCAGCAGCTTCGGTTTCCTGAGTTCTAGCGGGAGGTGGAATGAGCAGTTCTTC. Translation: CASSFGFLSSSGRWNEQFF.

The count of this clone is one. The rearrangement links TRBV28 to TRBJ2-6, with TRBD1 identical over 9 bases. Losses at the gene ends were 3 bases for V and 2 bases for J; bases not matched to a gene: 2. CDR3 size: 16 residues. From germline, CDR1 is MDHEN and CDR2 SYDVKM. The CDR3 is CASSLGQGTGANVLTF. CDR3 nucleotide sequence: TGTGCCAGCAGTTTGGGACAGGGTACTGGGGCCAACGTCCTGACTTTC.

A word on this clone: The same CDR3 arises from other DNA sequences in this sample as well. The CDR3 spells CASSSRGEQFF. As DNA, the CDR3 is TGTGCCAGCAGCTCCCGGGGTGAGCAGTTCTTC. The chain has TRBV7-2 and TRBJ2-1, with D possibly matching TRBD2 (5 bases). The length of the CDR3 is 11 residues. Per germline, CDR1 SGHTA and CDR2 FQGNSA. The V gene lost 4 bases and the J gene lost 9 bases, with 7 bases spanning the gap.

Comments on this clone: The same CDR3 arises from other DNA sequences in this sample as well. The chain joins TRBV7-9 to TRBJ2-1; D is ambiguous. This CDR3 region has 14 residues. Trimming pared 3 bases from V and 0 bases from J, leaving 6 bases between. Germline values: CDR1 SEHNR, CDR2 FQNEAQ (reference sequence). CDR3 nucleotide sequence: TGTGCCAGCAGCTTTTCGGGCTCCTACAATGAGCAGTTCTTC. Amino acid sequence: CASSFSGSYNEQFF.